The next 17 T cell receptor beta chains were all read from a single sample in a study of siplizumab effects on memory and regulatory T cells. Clones were read by immunoSEQ multiplex PCR, and TCRdb kept only the in-frame ones, dropping some. This repertoire shows 90,000 to 120,000 clones, 94% found once; its top ten account for roughly 0.61%. Sample: Tregs sorted from blood. These receptor sequences come from a human donor in good health.

Turning to this clone: At the DNA level, this CDR3 is encoded by other sequences in the same sample as well. The V gene is TRBV20-1, the J gene TRBJ2-1; D remains unclear. Germline CDR1 DFQATT, CDR2 SNEGSKA (reference sequence). This CDR3 has 11 residues. V was cut by 3 bases and J by 4 bases, with 4 bases left in between. The CDR3 sequence is CSARGYNEQFF. The CDR3 bases are TGCAGTGCTAGGGGTTACAATGAGCAGTTCTTC.

On this clone itself: One end of the junction is discordant with germline, which a read error may explain. The rearrangement joins TRBV14 to TRBJ2-1; 7 bases align to TRBD1. Germline V gene data show CDR1 as SGHDN and CDR2 as FVKESK. The CDR3 covers 13 residues. The CDR3 nucleotides are TGTGCCAGCAGCCCTTTGACAGGGCAGGCCCGGATCTTC. Its translation is CASSPLTGQARIF. The whole variable domain, remainder taken from reference TRBV14 and TRBJ2-1, is EAGVTQFPSHSVIEKGQTVTLRCDPISGHDNLYWYRRVMGKEIKFLLHFVKESKQDESGMPNNRFLAERTGGTYSTLKVQPAELEDSGVYFCASSPLTGQARIFGPGTRLTVL.

The rearrangement joins TRBV2 to TRBJ1-6; possible D gene TRBD1, 6 bases. The CDR3 covers 13 residues. CDR1 is SNHLY, CDR2 FYNNEI, per germline. Deletions cut 6 bases from V and 10 bases from J, with 13 bases between. The chain's CDR3 is CASRVQGGSPLHF. CDR3 nucleotides: TGTGCCAGCAGGGTACAGGGAGGCTCACCCCTCCACTTT.

The sample holds a few counts of this clone. J is TRBJ2-7 and V is TRBV19; TRBD2 is a possible D gene (6 bases). Germline V lookup: CDR1 LNHDA, CDR2 SQIVND (reference sequence). There are 14 residues in the CDR3. With 4 bases removed from V and 6 bases from J, the gap between germline ends came to 16 bases. CDR3 loop: CASSRRESLVEQYF. The CDR3 DNA is TGTGCCAGTAGTAGGAGGGAGTCGTTAGTCGAGCAGTACTTC. The full variable domain, completed using reference TRBV19 and TRBJ2-7, is DGGITQSPKYLFRKEGQNVTLSCEQNLNHDAMYWYRQDPGQGLRLIYYSQIVNDFQKGDIAEGYSVSREKKESFPLTVTSAQKNPTAFYLCASSRRESLVEQYFGPGTRLTVT.

The V gene is TRBV6-1, the J gene TRBJ1-4; no clear D. This CDR3 spans 15 amino acids. Deletions cut 4 bases from V and 5 bases from J, with 14 bases between. The germline V gene encodes CDR1 MNHNS and CDR2 SASEGT. The CDR3 coding sequence is TGTGCCAGCAGTGGGGTTTCTACCGGGAATGAAAAACTGTTTTTT. As protein: CASSGVSTGNEKLFF.

This clone was found a few times. The V gene is TRBV5-1, the J gene TRBJ2-1; TRBD2 matches at 9 bases. This CDR3 spans 15 amino acids. Looked up from germline, CDR1 is SGHRS and CDR2 is YFSETQ. The ends lost 5 bases at V and 0 bases at J; junction bases unmatched: 3. The CDR3 is CASSSLAGSYNEQFF. For the CDR3, the DNA is TGCGCCAGCAGTTCACTAGCGGGCTCCTACAATGAGCAGTTCTTC.

This rearrangement joins TRBV29-1 to TRBJ2-7; D is undetermined. There are 11 residues in the CDR3. V was cut by 5 bases and J by 7 bases, with 12 bases left in between. Germline CDR1 is SQVTM and CDR2 is ANQGSEA. The CDR3 region is CSVKISFEQYF. The CDR3 nucleotides read TGCAGCGTTAAAATCAGCTTTGAGCAGTACTTC.

This clone was observed a single time. The rearrangement joins TRBV5-6 to TRBJ2-5; TRBD2 aligns across 9 bases. Losses at the gene ends were 7 bases for V and 5 bases for J; bases not matched to a gene: 6. Germline CDR1 is SGHDT and CDR2 is YYEEEE. This CDR3 has 13 amino acids. CDR3 in DNA: TGTGCCAGCGTAGTCGCGGGAGGGGAGACCCAGTACTTC. Protein sequence: CASVVAGGETQYF.

The V and J genes are TRBV27 and TRBJ2-4; D call uncertain. Between the trimmed V and J ends, which lost 6 bases and 7 bases, there was a span of 16 bases. CDR1 is MNHEY, CDR2 SMNVEV, per germline (reference sequence). The CDR3 has 14 residues. The CDR3 protein is CASSHNFGRNIQYF. In DNA form, the CDR3 reads TGTGCCAGCAGCCATAACTTTGGGCGGAACATTCAGTACTTC.

V usage is TRBV28 and J usage is TRBJ2-3; 10 nucleotides match TRBD2. The CDR3 length is 18 residues. Germline V CDR1 and CDR2: MDHEN, SYDVKM. V gave up 2 bases and J gave up 4 bases; unmatched junction bases: 12. CDR3 amino acids: CASSLPSGSPEVADTQYF. CDR3 DNA sequence: TGTGCCAGCAGTTTACCTAGCGGGAGCCCGGAGGTCGCAGATACGCAGTATTTT.

This chain joins TRBV11-2 and TRBJ2-2; tentatively, D is TRBD2 (5 bases). Germline V gives CDR1 SGHAT, CDR2 FQNNGV. V lost 4 bases and J lost 6, with 21 bases in between. This CDR3 is built from 17 residues. The CDR3 reads CASSSHRPLAPSGELFF. The CDR3 DNA reads as TGTGCCAGCAGCTCCCACCGCCCCCTAGCCCCTTCCGGGGAGCTGTTTTTT.

V and J are TRBV25-1 and TRBJ1-2, with D perhaps TRBD1 (6 bases). The V gene lost 6 bases and the J gene lost 0 bases, with 14 bases spanning the gap. Germline CDR1 is MGHDK and CDR2 is SYGVNS. This CDR3 is built from 15 residues. CDR3 residues: CASSPLGASNYGYTF. The CDR3 nucleotides are TGTGCCAGCAGCCCTTTGGGGGCCTCTAACTATGGCTACACCTTC.

The chain combines TRBV5-1 with TRBJ1-2; a weak D match, TRBD1 (5 bases). CDR1 and CDR2 (germline): SGHRS, YFSETQ. The CDR3 sequence is 14 residues long. Between the trimmed V and J ends, which lost 6 bases and 4 bases, there was a span of 16 bases. CDR3 sequence (DNA): TGCGCCAGCATCGGGGCGCCGGGGTCCTATGGCTACACCTTC. Residues: CASIGAPGSYGYTF.

This chain uses TRBV28 with TRBJ1-1; D not certain. The germline CDR1 and CDR2 sequences are MDHEN and SYDVKM. Trimming stripped 2 bases from V and 3 bases from J, with 7 bases between. CDR3 length equals 13 residues. The CDR3: CASSLGLYTEAFF. As DNA, the CDR3 is TGTGCCAGCAGTTTAGGGTTATACACTGAAGCTTTCTTT.

This chain joins TRBV7-9 and TRBJ2-1; 7 bases are shared with TRBD2. The CDR3 runs 17 residues. The ends lost 0 bases at V and 3 bases at J; junction bases unmatched: 8. The germline V gene has CDR1 SEHNR and CDR2 FQNEAQ (reference sequence). The CDR3 nucleotides read TGTGCCAGCAGCTTAGCGTTCGGGGGAGGGGTCTACAATGAGCAGTTCTTC. Translated, it gives CASSLAFGGGVYNEQFF.

The chain employs TRBV5-4 and TRBJ2-3, with 9 bases lining up with TRBD2. This CDR3 is 16 amino acids long. Per the germline V gene, CDR1 is SGHNT and CDR2 is YYREEE (reference sequence). Trimming removed 10 bases from V and 0 bases from J; junction bases left unmatched: 12. The CDR3 DNA sequence: TGTGCCGCCGGGCTAGCGGGAATAACTAGCACAGATACGCAGTATTTT. It is translated as CAAGLAGITSTDTQYF.

The chain has TRBV18 and TRBJ1-1, with 7 bases identical to TRBD1. The CDR3 consists of 17 residues. Germline V gene sequence: CDR1 KGHSH, CDR2 LQKENI. The trim removed 3 bases at V and 1 base at J, leaving 11 bases unmatched. The DNA for the CDR3 is TGTGCCAGCTCACCTCGTGGGGACAGATCGCCGAACACTGAAGCTTTCTTT. Translation gives CASSPRGDRSPNTEAFF. The full variable domain, its missing parts supplied by reference TRBV18 and TRBJ1-1, is NAGVMQNPRHLVRRRGQEARLRCSPMKGHSHVYWYRQLPEEGLKFMVYLQKENIIDESGMPKERFSAEFPKEGPSILRIQQVVRGDSAAYFCASSPRGDRSPNTEAFFGQGTRLTVV.